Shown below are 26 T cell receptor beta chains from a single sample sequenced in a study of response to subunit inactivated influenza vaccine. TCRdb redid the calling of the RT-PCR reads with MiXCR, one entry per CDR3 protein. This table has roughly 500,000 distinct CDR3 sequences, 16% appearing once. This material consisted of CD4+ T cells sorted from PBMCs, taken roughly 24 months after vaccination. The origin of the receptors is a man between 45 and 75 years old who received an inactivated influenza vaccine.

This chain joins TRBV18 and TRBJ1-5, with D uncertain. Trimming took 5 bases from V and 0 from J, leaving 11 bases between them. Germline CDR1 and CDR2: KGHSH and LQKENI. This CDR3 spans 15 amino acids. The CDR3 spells CASSFGSHSNQPQHF. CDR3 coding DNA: TGTGCCAGCTCATTCGGCAGCCATAGCAATCAGCCCCAGCATTTT.

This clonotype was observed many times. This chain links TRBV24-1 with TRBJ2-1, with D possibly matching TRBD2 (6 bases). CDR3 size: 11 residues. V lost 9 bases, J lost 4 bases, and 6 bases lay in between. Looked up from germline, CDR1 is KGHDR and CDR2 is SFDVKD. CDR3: CATGGYNEQFF. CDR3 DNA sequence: TGTGCCACCGGGGGGTACAATGAGCAGTTCTTC.

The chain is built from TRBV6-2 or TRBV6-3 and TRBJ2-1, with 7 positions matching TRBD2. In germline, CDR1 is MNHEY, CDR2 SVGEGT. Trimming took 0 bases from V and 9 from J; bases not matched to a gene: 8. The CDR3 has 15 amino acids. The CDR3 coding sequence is TGTGCCAGCAGTTACTCGGTACTAGCGATCCCTGAGCAGTTCTTC. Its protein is CASSYSVLAIPEQFF.

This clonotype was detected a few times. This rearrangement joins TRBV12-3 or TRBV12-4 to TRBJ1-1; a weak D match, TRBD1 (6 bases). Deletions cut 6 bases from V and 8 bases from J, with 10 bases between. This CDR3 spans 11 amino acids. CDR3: CASRRTEEAFF. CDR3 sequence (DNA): TGTGCCAGCAGACGGACAGAAGAAGCTTTCTTT.

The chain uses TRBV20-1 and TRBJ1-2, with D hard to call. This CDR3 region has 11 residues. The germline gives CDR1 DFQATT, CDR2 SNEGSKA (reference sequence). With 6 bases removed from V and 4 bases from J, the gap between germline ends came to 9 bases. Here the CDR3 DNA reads TGCAGTGCGGGTCGGGCCTATGGCTACACCTTC. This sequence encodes CSAGRAYGYTF.

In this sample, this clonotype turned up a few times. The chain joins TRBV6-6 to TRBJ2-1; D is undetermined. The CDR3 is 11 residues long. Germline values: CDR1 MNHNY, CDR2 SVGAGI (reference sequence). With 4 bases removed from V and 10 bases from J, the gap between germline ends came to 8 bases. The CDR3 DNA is TGTGCCAGCAGTTCCGCCCTCGAGCAGTTCTTC. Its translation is CASSSALEQFF.

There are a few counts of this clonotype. The CDR3 is CAISPGLAGVAYNEQFF. The CDR3 DNA is TGTGCCATCAGCCCGGGACTAGCGGGAGTGGCGTACAATGAGCAGTTCTTC. The chain is built from TRBV10-3 and TRBJ2-1; 14 nucleotides line up with TRBD2. J lost 4 bases, V lost 6 bases, and 8 bases had no gene match. Germline lookup yields CDR1 ENHRY and CDR2 SYGVKD. The CDR3 is made up of 17 amino acids.

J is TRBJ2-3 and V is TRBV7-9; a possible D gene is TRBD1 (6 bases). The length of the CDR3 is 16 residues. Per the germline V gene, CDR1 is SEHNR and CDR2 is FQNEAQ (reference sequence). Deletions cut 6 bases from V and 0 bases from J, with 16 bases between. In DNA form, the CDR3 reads TGTGCCAGCAGACGAAAACCGGGACAAAGCACAGATACGCAGTATTTT. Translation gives CASRRKPGQSTDTQYF.

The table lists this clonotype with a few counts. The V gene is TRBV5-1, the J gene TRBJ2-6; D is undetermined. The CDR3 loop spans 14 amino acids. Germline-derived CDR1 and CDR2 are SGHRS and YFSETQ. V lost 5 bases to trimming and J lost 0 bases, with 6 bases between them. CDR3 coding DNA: TGCGCCAGCAGTTTATTCTCTGGGGCCAACGTCCTGACTTTC. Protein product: CASSLFSGANVLTF.

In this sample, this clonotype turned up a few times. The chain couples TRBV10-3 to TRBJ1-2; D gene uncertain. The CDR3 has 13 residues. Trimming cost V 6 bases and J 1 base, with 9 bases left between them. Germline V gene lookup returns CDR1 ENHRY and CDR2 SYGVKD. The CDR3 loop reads CAIREQINYGYTF. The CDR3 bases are TGTGCCATCAGAGAACAGATTAACTATGGCTACACCTTC.

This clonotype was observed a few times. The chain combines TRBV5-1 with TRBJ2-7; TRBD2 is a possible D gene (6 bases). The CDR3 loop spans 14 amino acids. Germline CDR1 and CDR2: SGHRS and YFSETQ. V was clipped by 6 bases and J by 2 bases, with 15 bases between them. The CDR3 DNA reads TGCGCCAGCACCTTCGGTACGGGGGCCTACGAGCAGTACTTC. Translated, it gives CASTFGTGAYEQYF.

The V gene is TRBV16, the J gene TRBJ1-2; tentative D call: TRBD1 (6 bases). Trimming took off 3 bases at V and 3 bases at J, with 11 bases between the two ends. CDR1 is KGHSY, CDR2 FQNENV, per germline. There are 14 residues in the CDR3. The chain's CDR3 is CASSQQGNDYGYTF. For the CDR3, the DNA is TGTGCCAGCAGCCAGCAGGGGAATGACTATGGCTACACCTTC.

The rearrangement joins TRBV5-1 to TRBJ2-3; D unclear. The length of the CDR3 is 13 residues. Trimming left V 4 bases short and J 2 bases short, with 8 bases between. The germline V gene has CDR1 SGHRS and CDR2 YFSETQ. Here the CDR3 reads CASSLYFTDTQYF. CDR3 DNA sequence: TGCGCCAGCAGCCTATATTTCACAGATACGCAGTATTTT.

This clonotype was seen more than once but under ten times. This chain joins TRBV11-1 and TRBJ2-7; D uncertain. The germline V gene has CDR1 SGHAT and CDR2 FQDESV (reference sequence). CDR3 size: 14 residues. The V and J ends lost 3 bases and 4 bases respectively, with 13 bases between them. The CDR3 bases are TGTGCCAGCAGCTTCAGAGGTAGGAATTACGAGCAGTACTTC. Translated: CASSFRGRNYEQYF.

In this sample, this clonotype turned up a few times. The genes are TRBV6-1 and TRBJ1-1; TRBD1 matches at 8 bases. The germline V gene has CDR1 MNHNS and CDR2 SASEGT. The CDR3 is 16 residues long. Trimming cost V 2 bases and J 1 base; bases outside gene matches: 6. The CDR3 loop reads CASSEQGAVGNTEAFF. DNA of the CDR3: TGTGCCAGCAGTGAACAGGGGGCAGTGGGGAACACTGAAGCTTTCTTT.

This CDR3 reads CAISSRDLSTDTQYF. The CDR3 DNA sequence: TGTGCCATCAGTAGCCGGGACCTAAGCACAGATACGCAGTATTTT. V is TRBV10-3 and J is TRBJ2-3; D possibly uses TRBD1 or TRBD2 (5 bases each). Per the germline V gene, CDR1 is ENHRY and CDR2 is SYGVKD. This CDR3 has 15 residues. V was shortened by 5 bases and J by 0 bases, with 12 bases between the two germline ends.

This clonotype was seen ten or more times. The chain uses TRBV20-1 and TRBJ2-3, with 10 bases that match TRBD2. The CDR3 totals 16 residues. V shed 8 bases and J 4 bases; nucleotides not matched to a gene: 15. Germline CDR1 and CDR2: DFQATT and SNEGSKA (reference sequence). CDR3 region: CSQDERASGSPDTQYF. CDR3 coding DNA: TGCAGTCAGGACGAGAGGGCTAGCGGGAGCCCAGATACGCAGTATTTT.

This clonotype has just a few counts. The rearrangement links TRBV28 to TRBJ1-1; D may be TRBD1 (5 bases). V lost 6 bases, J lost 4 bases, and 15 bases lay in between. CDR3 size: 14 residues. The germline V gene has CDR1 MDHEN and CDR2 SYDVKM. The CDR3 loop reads CASRPGQRSTEAFF. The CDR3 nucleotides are TGTGCCAGCAGGCCAGGACAAAGGTCCACTGAAGCTTTCTTT. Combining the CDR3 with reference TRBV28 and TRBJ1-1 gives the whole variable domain DVKVTQSSRYLVKRTGEKVFLECVQDMDHENMFWYRQDPGLGLRLIYFSYDVKMKEKGDIPEGYSVSREKKERFSLILESASTNQTSMYLCASRPGQRSTEAFFGQGTRLTVV.

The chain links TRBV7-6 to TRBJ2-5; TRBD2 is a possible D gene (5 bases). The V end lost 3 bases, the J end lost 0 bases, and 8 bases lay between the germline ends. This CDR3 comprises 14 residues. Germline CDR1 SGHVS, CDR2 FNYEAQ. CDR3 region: CASSLGSNQETQYF. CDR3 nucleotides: TGTGCCAGCAGCTTGGGGAGCAACCAAGAGACCCAGTACTTC.

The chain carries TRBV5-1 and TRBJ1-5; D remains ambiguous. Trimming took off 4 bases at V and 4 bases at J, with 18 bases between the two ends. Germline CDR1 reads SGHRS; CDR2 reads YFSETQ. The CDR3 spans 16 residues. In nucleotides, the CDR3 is TGCGCCAGCAGCCTAGGTCACTCTAACGGGAATCAGCCCCAGCATTTT. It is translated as CASSLGHSNGNQPQHF.

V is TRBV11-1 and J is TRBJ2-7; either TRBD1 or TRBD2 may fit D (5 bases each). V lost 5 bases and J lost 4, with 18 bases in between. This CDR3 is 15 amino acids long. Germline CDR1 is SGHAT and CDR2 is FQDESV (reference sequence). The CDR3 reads CASSHPGTGRYEQYF. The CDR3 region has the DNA TGTGCCAGCAGCCATCCCGGGACCGGGCGGTACGAGCAGTACTTC.

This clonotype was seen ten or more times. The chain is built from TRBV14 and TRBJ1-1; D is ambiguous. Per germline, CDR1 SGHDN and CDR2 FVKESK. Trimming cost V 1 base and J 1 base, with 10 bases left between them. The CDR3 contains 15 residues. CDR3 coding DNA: TGTGCCAGCAGCCAAGTTGGCGCGGGGAACACTGAAGCTTTCTTT. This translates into CASSQVGAGNTEAFF.

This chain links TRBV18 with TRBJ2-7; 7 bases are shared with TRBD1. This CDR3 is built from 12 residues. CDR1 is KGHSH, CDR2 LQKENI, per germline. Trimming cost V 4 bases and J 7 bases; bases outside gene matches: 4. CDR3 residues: CASSLYRGEQYF. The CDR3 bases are TGTGCCAGCTCACTCTACAGGGGAGAGCAGTACTTC. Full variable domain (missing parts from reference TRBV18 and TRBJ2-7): NAGVMQNPRHLVRRRGQEARLRCSPMKGHSHVYWYRQLPEEGLKFMVYLQKENIIDESGMPKERFSAEFPKEGPSILRIQQVVRGDSAAYFCASSLYRGEQYFGPGTRLTVT.

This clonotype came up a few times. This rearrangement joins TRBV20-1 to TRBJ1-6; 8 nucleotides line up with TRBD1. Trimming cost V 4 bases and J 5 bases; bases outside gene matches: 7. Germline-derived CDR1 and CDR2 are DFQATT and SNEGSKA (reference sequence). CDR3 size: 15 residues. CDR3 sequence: CSATSGTGDNSPLHF. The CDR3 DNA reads TGCAGTGCTACCTCCGGGACAGGAGATAATTCACCCCTCCACTTT.

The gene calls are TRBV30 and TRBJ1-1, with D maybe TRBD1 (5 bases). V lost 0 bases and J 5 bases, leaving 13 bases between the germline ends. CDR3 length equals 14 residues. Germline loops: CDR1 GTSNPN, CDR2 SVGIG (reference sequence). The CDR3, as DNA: TGTGCCTGGAGTGTTGGGAGGGGCTGGACTGAAGCTTTCTTT. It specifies CAWSVGRGWTEAFF.

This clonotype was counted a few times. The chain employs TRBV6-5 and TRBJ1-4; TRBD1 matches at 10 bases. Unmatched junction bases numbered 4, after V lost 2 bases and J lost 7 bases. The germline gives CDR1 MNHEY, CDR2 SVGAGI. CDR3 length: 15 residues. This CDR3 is CASSYTGTGAEKLFF. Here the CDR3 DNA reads TGTGCCAGCAGTTACACCGGGACAGGGGCTGAAAAACTGTTTTTT.